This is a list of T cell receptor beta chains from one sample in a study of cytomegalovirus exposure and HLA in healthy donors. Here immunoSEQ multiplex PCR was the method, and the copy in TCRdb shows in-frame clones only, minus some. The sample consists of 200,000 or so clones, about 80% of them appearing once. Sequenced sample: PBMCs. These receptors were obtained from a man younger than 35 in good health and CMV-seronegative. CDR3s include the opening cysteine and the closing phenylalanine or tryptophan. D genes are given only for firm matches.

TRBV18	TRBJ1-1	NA	CASSVTGKRGTEAFF	TGTGCCAGCTCAGTTACAGGGAAACGAGGGACTGAAGCTTTCTTT
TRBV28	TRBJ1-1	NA	CASSTPGRESTEAFF	TGTGCCAGCAGTACTCCGGGGAGGGAGAGTACTGAAGCTTTCTTT
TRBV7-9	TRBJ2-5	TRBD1	CSSTRGQVVETQYF	TGTTCCAGCACCCGGGGACAGGTTGTGGAGACCCAGTACTTC
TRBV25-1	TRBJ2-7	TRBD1	CASSGDRVLEQYF	TGTGCCAGCAGTGGGGACAGGGTACTAGAGCAGTACTTC
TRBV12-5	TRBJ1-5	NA	CASGLWESKLGPQHF	TGTGCTAGTGGTTTGTGGGAGAGCAAGCTTGGGCCCCAGCATTTT
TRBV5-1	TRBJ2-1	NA	CASSLGTAGGNEQFF	TGCGCCAGCAGCTTGGGGACGGCTGGAGGCAATGAGCAGTTCTTC
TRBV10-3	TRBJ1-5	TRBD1	CAISPGQGHQPQHF	TGTGCCATCAGCCCGGGACAGGGGCATCAGCCCCAGCATTTT
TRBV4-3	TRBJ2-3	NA	CASSQGPLAIRTDTQYF	TGCGCCAGCAGCCAAGGCCCTCTAGCGATACGCACAGATACGCAGTATTTT
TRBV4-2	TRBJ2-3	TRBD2	CASSQDEAGGQGDTQYF	TGTGCCAGCAGCCAAGATGAAGCGGGGGGGCAAGGGGATACGCAGTATTTT
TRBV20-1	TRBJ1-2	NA	CSAGRQYGYTF	TGCAGTGCTGGCAGACAGTATGGCTACACCTTC
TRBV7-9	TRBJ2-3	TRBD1	CASSPGDRGSTDTQYF	TGTGCCAGCAGTCCAGGAGACAGGGGGTCCACAGATACGCAGTATTTT
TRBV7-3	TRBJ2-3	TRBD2	CASSASGSDTDTQYF	TGTGCCAGCAGCGCTAGCGGGAGCGACACAGATACGCAGTATTTT